This entry lists 7 T cell receptor beta chains sequenced from one sample in a study of glioma-infiltrating T cells. Amplification of TCR alpha and beta CDR3 regions from RNA used iRepertoire nested multiplex PCR. TCRdb reprocessed the multiplex PCR reads with MiXCR, giving one entry per CDR3 protein. The sample contains tens of thousands of distinct CDR3 sequences, around 40% of which appear only once. Sequenced input: glioma tissue, nonneoplastic brain tissue, or PBMCs (not recorded which). The receptors come from a human donor with low-grade glioma or glioblastoma, undergoing nonglioma brain surgery, or in good health (not recorded which).

In its sample, this clonotype was seen a few times. A clone one base away is much larger, so this may be a read error. This rearrangement joins TRBV19 to TRBJ2-7; the D gene is possibly TRBD2 (6 bases). The end of the DNA fits TRBJ2-1 better, so the J call may be wrong. This CDR3 has 17 amino acids. The V gene's germline CDR1 is LNHDA and CDR2 SQIVND (reference sequence). The CDR3 DNA follows: TGTGCCAGTAGTATGCGAATTAGCGGCACTTCCTCCTACGAGCAGTTCTTC. Amino acid sequence: CASSMRISGTSSYEQFF.

This clonotype was recorded many times. The gene calls are TRBV10-3 and TRBJ1-2; no reliable D call. Trimming stripped 0 bases from V and 8 bases from J, with 13 bases between. This CDR3 is 14 amino acids long. CDR1 and CDR2 from the germline V gene are ENHRY and SYGVKD. CDR3 DNA sequence: TGTGCCATCAGTGAGTCGTGGTCGGATGGAGGCTACACCTTC. Its protein product is CAISESWSDGGYTF.

This clonotype was detected many times. At one boundary the junction diverges from the germline segment, which might be a read error. V and J are TRBV7-8 and TRBJ1-6; D remains ambiguous. CDR1 is SGHVS, CDR2 FQNEAQ, per germline. This CDR3 has 13 amino acids. The CDR3 loop is CASSLKLNSALHF. Written as DNA, the CDR3 is TGTGCCAGCAGCTTGAAGTTGAATTCAGCCCTCCACTTT.

On this clonotype: This may arise from a read error, as a much more abundant clone is one base away. The chain links TRBV12-3 or TRBV12-4 to TRBJ2-4; D not certain. The CDR3 has 13 residues. V lost 6 bases and J lost 5, with 11 bases in between. Here the CDR3 DNA reads TGTGCCAGCAGCCATTTGGCCGAAAACATTCAGTACTTC. This sequence encodes CASSHLAENIQYF.

In its sample, this clonotype was seen many times. This chain joins TRBV12-3 or TRBV12-4 and TRBJ2-1, with TRBD2 as a possible D gene (6 bases). The V end was cut by 5 bases, the J end by 6 bases, with 14 bases between. This CDR3 has 14 amino acids. DNA for the CDR3: TGTGCCAGCAGTGCGGGGAGAGGGCCCAATGAGCAGTTCTTC. As protein: CASSAGRGPNEQFF.

This clonotype was found many times. V and J are TRBV7-2 and TRBJ1-2; D call uncertain. The germline CDR1 and CDR2 sequences are SGHTA and FQGNSA. This CDR3 contains 14 residues. V was pared by 5 bases and J by 7 bases, with 17 bases between. CDR3 amino acids: CASSPVAGKSGYTF. DNA for the CDR3: TGTGCCAGCAGCCCTGTGGCCGGGAAGAGTGGCTACACCTTC.

V is TRBV6-2 or TRBV6-3 and J is TRBJ2-7; D is perhaps TRBD1 or TRBD2 (5 bases each). Per germline, CDR1 MNHEY and CDR2 SVGEGT. The CDR3 runs 15 residues. Trimming stripped 2 bases from V and 3 bases from J, with 14 bases between. For the CDR3, the DNA is TGTGCCAGCAGTTACCTTCGGGCAGGGAGCTACGAGCAGTACTTC. As protein: CASSYLRAGSYEQYF.